This T cell receptor (beta chain) was observed in a study of T cell responses to AZD1222 COVID-19 vaccine. General study results and limits: Vaccine-related CD4 TCRs covered spike, predominating at 160-218 and 743-854.

Comment on this clone: The antigen is undetermined.

Using immunoSEQ multiplex PCR, the repertoire was profiled, and TCRdb retains in-frame clones only, with some absent. The data contain about 140,000 clones, about 87% of them singletons. The CDR3 consists of 16 residues. Trimming removed 0 bases from V and 8 bases from J; junction bases left unmatched: 7. In germline, CDR1 is LNHDA, CDR2 SQIVND (reference sequence). Sequenced here: peripheral blood, sampled on day 0 of AZD1222 vaccination. The receptor was derived from an adult in good health. The chain joins TRBV19 to TRBJ1-5; 10 nucleotides match TRBD1. CDR3 amino acids: CASSIDRTGGREPQHF. The CDR3 nucleotides read TGTGCCAGTAGTATAGATCGGACAGGGGGGCGTGAGCCCCAGCATTTT.